What follows are 32 T cell receptor beta chains derived from one specimen sequenced in a study of blood T cell repertoires in COVID-19. The method was immunoSEQ multiplex PCR; TCRdb's version includes in-frame clones alone and lacks a portion of them. The repertoire holds tens of thousands of clones, with around 90% as singletons. Sequencing was performed on peripheral blood. Receptors originate from a human donor with active COVID-19. The donor label of this sample is uncertain.

This chain joins TRBV4-2 and TRBJ1-1; 9 bases align to TRBD1. The CDR3 extends over 17 amino acids. Trimming cost V 4 bases and J 0 bases; bases outside gene matches: 9. In germline, CDR1 is LGHNA, CDR2 YNFKEQ. The CDR3: CASSRGDRVPLNTEAFF. Written as DNA, the CDR3 is TGTGCCAGCAGCCGAGGGGACAGGGTCCCTCTGAACACTGAAGCTTTCTTT.

This chain uses TRBV19 with TRBJ1-5; D might be TRBD1 (5 bases). The CDR3 covers 14 residues. Trimming removed 1 base at V and 4 bases at J, with 8 bases between. CDR1 is LNHDA and CDR2 is SQIVND in the germline V gene (reference sequence). The CDR3 loop is CASSIGPGNQPQHF. CDR3 nucleotides: TGTGCCAGTAGTATAGGGCCAGGGAATCAGCCCCAGCATTTT.

J is TRBJ1-2 and V is TRBV9, with no clear D. Trimming removed 0 bases at V and 8 bases at J, with 29 bases between. Per germline, CDR1 SGDLS and CDR2 YYNGEE. This CDR3 is 19 amino acids long. The CDR3 is CASSVEVNPSVLAGRGYTF. For the CDR3, the DNA is TGTGCCAGCAGCGTAGAGGTAAATCCCTCGGTCCTGGCGGGTCGGGGCTACACCTTC.

The chain links TRBV28 to TRBJ1-2, with D tentatively TRBD1 (6 bases). V was cut by 6 bases and J by 4 bases, with 12 bases left in between. Germline V gene data show CDR1 as MDHEN and CDR2 as SYDVKM. The CDR3 spans 13 residues. CDR3: CASSQGRLYGYTF. The CDR3 DNA sequence: TGTGCCAGCAGCCAGGGGCGGCTCTATGGCTACACCTTC.

This clone has more than one count but fewer than ten. This chain uses TRBV9 with TRBJ1-1; unclear D gene. Germline V gene data show CDR1 as SGDLS and CDR2 as YYNGEE. Trimming removed 4 bases at V and 4 bases at J, with 11 bases between. The CDR3 runs 13 residues. The CDR3 DNA follows: TGTGCCAGCAGCCCGTTTGAGGGCACTGAAGCTTTCTTT. Its translation: CASSPFEGTEAFF.

The chain couples TRBV19 to TRBJ1-2; 8 positions agree with TRBD1. Per germline, CDR1 LNHDA and CDR2 SQIVND (reference sequence). Germline trimming cut 5 bases from V and 1 base from J; bases unmatched to any gene: 9. The length of the CDR3 is 16 residues. This chain's CDR3 is CASSADRAFINYGYTF. CDR3 in DNA: TGTGCCAGTAGTGCGGACAGGGCTTTTATTAACTATGGCTACACCTTC.

CDR3 in DNA: TGTGCCAGCTCTCTCGGACAGGGTGAAAAACTGTTTTTT. Its translation is CASSLGQGEKLFF. The chain couples TRBV18 to TRBJ1-4, with 8 bases aligning to TRBD1. With 6 bases clipped from V and 7 bases from J, the junction kept 4 bases outside the gene matches. This CDR3 region has 13 residues. Per germline, CDR1 KGHSH and CDR2 LQKENI.

The rearrangement links TRBV5-4 to TRBJ2-3; TRBD2 matches at 7 bases. The germline V gene has CDR1 SGHNT and CDR2 YYREEE (reference sequence). Trimming at V came to 4 bases and at J to 7 bases, leaving 12 bases not matched to a gene. The CDR3 is 15 residues long. In nucleotides, the CDR3 is TGTGCCAGCAGCCCGGGGGGAGGCCTAACATATACGCAGTATTTT. It translates to CASSPGGGLTYTQYF.

V and J are TRBV19 and TRBJ2-2; no reliable D call. V lost 2 bases to trimming and J lost 1 base, with 5 bases between them. Germline assignment: CDR1 LNHDA and CDR2 SQIVND (reference sequence). The CDR3 loop spans 14 amino acids. In DNA, the CDR3 is TGTGCCAGTAGTATAAGAGGGAACACCGGGGAGCTGTTTTTT. It encodes CASSIRGNTGELFF.

As DNA, the CDR3 is TGTGCCAGCAGCCCTCAGGGGTATTCAAGCACAGATACGCAGTATTTT. Translating it yields CASSPQGYSSTDTQYF. The rearrangement joins TRBV7-9 to TRBJ2-3; a possible D gene is TRBD1 (6 bases). Trimming removed 5 bases from V and 0 bases from J, with 15 bases in between. Germline values: CDR1 SEHNR, CDR2 FQNEAQ (reference sequence). The CDR3 loop spans 16 amino acids. Combining the CDR3 with reference TRBV7-9 and TRBJ2-3 gives the whole variable domain DTGVSQNPRHKITKRGQNVTFRCDPISEHNRLYWYRQTLGQGPEFLTYFQNEAQLEKSRLLSDRFSAERPKGSFSTLEIQRTEQGDSAMYLCASSPQGYSSTDTQYFGPGTRLTVL.

This clone was seen a handful of times. V usage is TRBV27 and J usage is TRBJ2-7, with D possibly being TRBD2 (7 bases). Germline values: CDR1 MNHEY, CDR2 SMNVEV (reference sequence). CDR3 length: 14 residues. Trimming stripped 2 bases from V and 0 bases from J, with 8 bases between. CDR3: CASSLAGASYEQYF. The CDR3 DNA reads TGTGCCAGCAGTTTAGCGGGGGCCTCCTACGAGCAGTACTTC.

This clone occurred once. The CDR3 spells CASIRSGNGELFF. The CDR3 coding sequence is TGTGCCAGCATCCGATCCGGGAACGGGGAGCTGTTTTTT. V gene TRBV28 combines with J gene TRBJ2-2; tentatively, D is TRBD2 (5 bases). Trimming shortened V by 7 bases and J by 7 bases, and 13 bases separated the two germline ends. Looked up from germline, CDR1 is MDHEN and CDR2 is SYDVKM. This CDR3 region has 13 residues.

This chain joins TRBV2 and TRBJ1-6, with 9 bases identical to TRBD1. Germline assignment: CDR1 SNHLY and CDR2 FYNNEI. The V segment lost 5 bases and the J segment 10 bases; nucleotides outside the gene matches: 6. The CDR3 consists of 14 residues. The CDR3, as DNA: TGTGCCAGCAGTAAGGACAGGGGAGGCTCACCCCTCCACTTT. As protein: CASSKDRGGSPLHF.

The chain is built from TRBV6-2 or TRBV6-3 and TRBJ2-7, with 8 nucleotides matching TRBD1. CDR3 length equals 16 residues. V shed 5 bases, J shed 5 bases, and the junction held 14 bases outside the gene matches. CDR1 MNHEY and CDR2 SVGEGT come from the germline V gene. The CDR3 sequence: CASSQSLPGQDDEQYF. CDR3 bases: TGTGCCAGCAGTCAAAGCCTACCGGGACAGGACGACGAGCAGTACTTC.

This clone was recorded only once. Here the CDR3 reads CASSDDLVAGGSETQYF. DNA of the CDR3: TGTGCCAGCTCAGACGACTTGGTAGCGGGAGGTTCGGAGACCCAGTACTTC. This chain uses TRBV18 with TRBJ2-5, with 10 bases fitting TRBD2. The germline gives CDR1 KGHSH, CDR2 LQKENI. Trimming took 5 bases from V and 5 from J; bases not matched to a gene: 14. The CDR3 extends over 17 amino acids.

The V and J genes are TRBV6-1 and TRBJ2-7; perhaps TRBD1 as D (5 bases). The CDR3 is made up of 13 amino acids. With 7 bases removed from V and 7 bases from J, the gap between germline ends came to 17 bases. Germline V lookup: CDR1 MNHNS, CDR2 SASEGT. In DNA, the CDR3 is TGTGCCAGCACAGACAGATTCGTGGAGGAGCAGTACTTC. It codes for CASTDRFVEEQYF.

The rearrangement uses TRBV29-1 and TRBJ2-7; possible D gene TRBD2, 5 bases. There are 15 residues in the CDR3. Germline V gene lookup returns CDR1 SQVTM and CDR2 ANQGSEA. Trimming took 1 base from V and 1 from J, leaving 14 bases between them. The CDR3 sequence: CSVEVFGEVSYEQYF. CDR3 DNA sequence: TGCAGCGTTGAAGTTTTCGGGGAAGTGTCCTACGAGCAGTACTTC.

On this clone itself: This is likely a read error, given that the CDR3 carries no conserved phenylalanine or tryptophan at its end. The limits of the CDR3 on the DNA are not certain, so only TCRdb's listed CDR3 is given. The gene calls are TRBV21-1 and TRBJ2-3; TRBD2, the table's D call, lacks a check against the DNA. TRBV21-1 is a known pseudogene. The length of the CDR3 is 13 amino acids, counting both ends. The CDR3 sequence: CASSNPTGAEIRS.

The V gene is TRBV5-1, the J gene TRBJ1-4, with D maybe TRBD1 (5 bases). The CDR3 spans 14 residues. The V end was cut by 4 bases, the J end by 8 bases, with 15 bases between. Looked up from germline, CDR1 is SGHRS and CDR2 is YFSETQ. The DNA of the CDR3 is TGCGCCAGCAGCGAGCTAGGGGCTTGGGAAAAACTGTTTTTT. This encodes CASSELGAWEKLFF.

This chain joins TRBV7-2 and TRBJ1-1; D possibly corresponds to TRBD1 (5 bases). Trimming pared 2 bases from V and 6 bases from J, leaving 16 bases between. This CDR3 has 15 amino acids. In germline, CDR1 is SGHTA, CDR2 FQGNSA. The CDR3 is CASSLYDGHSSEAFF. In nucleotides, the CDR3 is TGTGCCAGCAGCTTATACGACGGACATTCTTCTGAAGCTTTCTTT.

The chain links TRBV10-2 to TRBJ2-1; 7 nucleotides line up with TRBD2. The V gene end was trimmed by 7 bases and the J gene end by 1 base; junction bases not matched to a gene: 4. Germline CDR1 reads WSHSY; CDR2 reads SAAADI. The CDR3 spans 14 residues. The DNA of the CDR3 is TGCGCCAGCACCGGACTAGAGTCCTACAATGAGCAGTTCTTC. This translates into CASTGLESYNEQFF.

V usage is TRBV10-3 and J usage is TRBJ2-2, with TRBD1 as a possible D gene (6 bases). The V end lost 0 bases, the J end lost 5 bases, and 13 bases lay between the germline ends. The CDR3 consists of 16 residues. CDR1 is ENHRY, CDR2 SYGVKD, per germline. The CDR3 DNA reads as TGTGCCATCAGTGAGTCTCAGGGGCGATCGACCGGGGAGCTGTTTTTT. It specifies CAISESQGRSTGELFF.

V is TRBV29-1 and J is TRBJ2-7, with D unresolved. Trimming shortened V by 2 bases and J by 5 bases, and 10 bases separated the two germline ends. The CDR3 consists of 12 residues. The germline gives CDR1 SQVTM, CDR2 ANQGSEA. This chain's CDR3 is CSVEQEGNEQYF. CDR3 in DNA: TGCAGCGTTGAACAGGAAGGCAACGAGCAGTACTTC.

The CDR3 spells CASSFGLAGGDTQYF. CDR3 DNA sequence: TGCGCCAGCAGCTTCGGGCTAGCGGGGGGAGATACGCAGTATTTT. The gene calls are TRBV5-1 and TRBJ2-3, with 11 bases aligning to TRBD2. J lost 5 bases, V lost 2 bases, and 4 bases had no gene match. CDR3 length: 15 residues. Germline CDR1 and CDR2: SGHRS and YFSETQ.

The V gene is TRBV3-1 (or the pseudogene TRBV3-2), the J gene TRBJ2-3; perhaps TRBD2 as D (6 bases). The germline CDR1 and CDR2 sequences are LGHDT and YNNKEL (reference sequence). The CDR3 has 13 amino acids. V lost 6 bases, J lost 4 bases, and 11 bases lay in between. The CDR3 here is CASRIRGSDTQYF. CDR3 sequence (DNA): TGTGCCAGCAGGATTCGGGGGTCAGATACGCAGTATTTT.

This clone was observed a handful of times. This chain joins TRBV9 and TRBJ2-7; 9 bases fit TRBD1. Trimming at V came to 4 bases and at J to 4 bases, leaving 12 bases not matched to a gene. CDR1 is SGDLS and CDR2 is YYNGEE in the germline V gene. The CDR3 is 16 residues long. CDR3 DNA: TGTGCCAGCAGCCCGACGGCGGGACAGGGCTTTTACGAGCAGTACTTC. This encodes CASSPTAGQGFYEQYF. Variable domain in full (rest from reference TRBV9 and TRBJ2-7): DSGVTQTPKHLITATGQRVTLRCSPRSGDLSVYWYQQSLDQGLQFLIQYYNGEERAKGNILERFSAQQFPDLHSELNLSSLELGDSALYFCASSPTAGQGFYEQYFGPGTRLTVT.

The DNA for the CDR3 is TGTGCCAGCAGTGTGGGGCCGGGCACAGATACGCAGTATTTT. It is translated as CASSVGPGTDTQYF. This chain joins TRBV25-1 and TRBJ2-3; D possibly corresponds to TRBD1 (5 bases). This CDR3 is 14 amino acids long. Trimming left V 4 bases short and J 1 base short, with 9 bases between. CDR1 is MGHDK and CDR2 is SYGVNS in the germline V gene.

The chain is built from TRBV28 and TRBJ2-1, with TRBD2 matching over 10 bases. Germline CDR1 MDHEN, CDR2 SYDVKM. Trimming cost V 1 base and J 6 bases; bases outside gene matches: 9. This CDR3 has 17 amino acids. The CDR3 nucleotides read TGTGCCAGCAGTTTATCGTCGGGACTAGCGAATGGCAATGAGCAGTTCTTC. This codes for CASSLSSGLANGNEQFF.

The chain links TRBV7-2 to TRBJ2-1, with TRBD2 matching 10 bases. This CDR3 spans 17 amino acids. V lost 5 bases to trimming and J lost 9 bases; unmatched junction nucleotides: 16. CDR1 SGHTA and CDR2 FQGNSA come from the germline V gene. CDR3 in DNA: TGTGCCAGCAGCGCCGGTCCCCGGAGCGGGAGGGCCACTGAGCAGTTCTTC. Translation gives CASSAGPRSGRATEQFF. The full variable domain, its missing parts supplied by reference TRBV7-2 and TRBJ2-1, is GAGVSQSPSNKVTEKGKDVELRCDPISGHTALYWYRQSLGQGLEFLIYFQGNSAPDKSGLPSDRFSAERTGGSVSTLTIQRTQQEDSAVYLCASSAGPRSGRATEQFFGPGTRLTVL.

The gene calls are TRBV7-2 and TRBJ1-5; D is perhaps TRBD1 (5 bases). V was shortened by 6 bases and J by 4 bases, with 10 bases between the two germline ends. Germline V CDR1 and CDR2: SGHTA, FQGNSA. The CDR3 loop spans 13 amino acids. CDR3 DNA sequence: TGTGCCAGCAGTTACGGGGGGAATCAGCCCCAGCATTTT. Translating gives CASSYGGNQPQHF.

The chain employs TRBV28 and TRBJ1-4; D is unresolved. Germline CDR1 MDHEN, CDR2 SYDVKM. V gave up 6 bases and J gave up 0 bases, with 5 bases separating them. The CDR3 contains 13 residues. As DNA, the CDR3 is TGTGCCAGCAGAGGAGCAACTAATGAAAAACTGTTTTTT. This codes for CASRGATNEKLFF. Supplemented by reference TRBV28 and TRBJ1-4, the full variable domain reads DVKVTQSSRYLVKRTGEKVFLECVQDMDHENMFWYRQDPGLGLRLIYFSYDVKMKEKGDIPEGYSVSREKKERFSLILESASTNQTSMYLCASRGATNEKLFFGSGTQLSVL.

The V call is TRBV6-2 or TRBV6-3, the J call TRBJ2-3; 9 positions agree with TRBD2. CDR1 MNHEY and CDR2 SVGEGT come from the germline V gene. This CDR3 is 15 amino acids long. V trimming: 4 bases; J trimming: 2 bases; junction bases outside the gene matches: 4. CDR3 sequence: CASSLIAGDTDTQYF. DNA of the CDR3: TGTGCCAGCAGTTTGATAGCGGGGGACACAGATACGCAGTATTTT.